Below are 17 T cell receptor beta chains sequenced from a single sample in a study of blood T cell repertoires in COVID-19 (dated by TCRdb to 2018 to 2021). The library was obtained by the immunoSEQ multiplex PCR assay. TCRdb mirrors the immuneACCESS table, restricted to in-frame sequences. Some clones are absent from its copies; in checked studies, under half trace to an unresolved V gene, and the reason for the others is unknown. The sample table contains 45,000 or so clones; only one count was recorded for around 75% of them. The top ten constitute around 64% of the sample. Sequencing used peripheral blood. These receptors were collected from a man older than 75 with acute or convalescent COVID-19.

The rearrangement joins TRBV15 to TRBJ2-7; 9 bases are shared with TRBD2. CDR1 is LNHNV, CDR2 YYDKDF, per germline (reference sequence). This CDR3 is 14 amino acids long. Trimming removed 6 bases from V and 7 bases from J; junction bases left unmatched: 10. The CDR3 sequence: CATRSASGKGEQYF. Written as DNA, the CDR3 is TGTGCCACCAGAAGTGCTAGCGGGAAAGGAGAGCAGTACTTC.

CDR3 coding DNA: TGTGCCAGCAGCTTATGGGGGCATGAGCAGTTCTTC. It yields the protein CASSLWGHEQFF. The chain carries TRBV7-2 and TRBJ2-1; D may be TRBD1 (6 bases). This CDR3 comprises 12 residues. V was pared by 2 bases and J by 8 bases, with 7 bases between. The V gene's germline CDR1 is SGHTA and CDR2 FQGNSA.

DNA of the CDR3: TGTGCCAGCAACTACAATGGCGGGATGGAGCAGTTCTTC. Amino acid sequence: CASNYNGGMEQFF. The chain carries TRBV6-5 and TRBJ2-1; tentative D call: TRBD2 (6 bases). The CDR3 is made up of 13 amino acids. V was trimmed by 7 bases and J by 10 bases, leaving 17 bases between them. Germline V gene lookup returns CDR1 MNHEY and CDR2 SVGAGI.

In this sample, this clone turned up once. V and J are TRBV9 and TRBJ2-1; 7 nucleotides match TRBD1. The V and J ends lost 4 bases and 1 base, in that order; junction bases with no gene match: 5. Germline CDR1 is SGDLS and CDR2 is YYNGEE. The CDR3 totals 15 residues. The CDR3 bases are TGTGCCAGCAGCCGGGACAGCGGATCCTACAATGAGCAGTTCTTC. Its protein is CASSRDSGSYNEQFF.

The CDR3 loop is CASSKGQDRGSDSNQPQHF. CDR3 DNA: TGTGCCAGCAGCAAAGGCCAGGACAGGGGCTCCGATAGCAATCAGCCCCAGCATTTT. This sequence joins TRBV21-1 and TRBJ1-5; the D call TRBD1 from the table was never checked on the DNA. TRBV21-1 is designated a pseudogene. The CDR3 consists of 19 residues.

The genes are TRBV12-3 or TRBV12-4 and TRBJ1-2, with unresolved D. This CDR3 is 13 amino acids long. Trimming stripped 7 bases from V and 1 base from J, with 10 bases between. The CDR3 bases are TGTGCCAGCAAGCCCCAGCGTAACTATGGCTACACCTTC. It codes for CASKPQRNYGYTF.

The chain uses TRBV4-3 and TRBJ2-3, with unresolved D. Germline loops: CDR1 LGHNA, CDR2 YSLEER. Trimming cost V 0 bases and J 0 bases, with 4 bases left between them. The CDR3 consists of 14 residues. CDR3 region: CASSQDHSTDTQYF. CDR3 coding DNA: TGCGCCAGCAGCCAAGACCATAGCACAGATACGCAGTATTTT.

The chain uses TRBV27 and TRBJ2-5; 8 nucleotides align to TRBD1. The germline V gene encodes CDR1 MNHEY and CDR2 SMNVEV (reference sequence). V lost 2 bases, J lost 4 bases, and 9 bases stayed unmatched. This CDR3 has 16 amino acids. CDR3 amino acids: CASSLKGRGHRETQYF. The CDR3, as DNA: TGTGCCAGCAGTTTAAAGGGCAGGGGGCATAGAGAGACCCAGTACTTC.

The chain has TRBV9 and TRBJ2-2; D is perhaps TRBD1 (7 bases). Trimming removed 0 bases at V and 4 bases at J, with 13 bases between. Germline CDR1 SGDLS, CDR2 YYNGEE. The CDR3 totals 16 residues. CDR3 amino acids: CASSVGFRGATGELFF. The DNA for the CDR3 is TGTGCCAGCAGCGTAGGTTTCAGGGGGGCCACCGGGGAGCTGTTTTTT.

The V call is TRBV15, the J call TRBJ2-2, with TRBD1 identical over 7 bases. J lost 2 bases, V lost 1 base, and 1 base had no gene match. The CDR3 consists of 15 residues. The germline V gene has CDR1 LNHNV and CDR2 YYDKDF (reference sequence). The CDR3 DNA follows: TGTGCCACCAGCAGAGGACAGGGTAACACCGGGGAGCTGTTTTTT. Translation: CATSRGQGNTGELFF. Full variable domain (outside the CDR3, taken from reference TRBV15 and TRBJ2-2): DAMVIQNPRYQVTQFGKPVTLSCSQTLNHNVMYWYQQKSSQAPKLLFHYYDKDFNNEADTPDNFQSRRPNTSFCFLDIRSPGLGDTAMYLCATSRGQGNTGELFFGEGSRLTVL.

The chain carries TRBV27 and TRBJ2-5; 10 nucleotides align to TRBD1. Trimming removed 5 bases from V and 5 bases from J; junction bases left unmatched: 5. The CDR3 has 14 amino acids. Germline-derived CDR1 and CDR2 are MNHEY and SMNVEV (reference sequence). The CDR3 sequence: CASSPGQGVETQYF. In DNA form, the CDR3 reads TGTGCCAGCAGTCCCGGACAGGGGGTTGAGACCCAGTACTTC.

The chain combines TRBV19 with TRBJ2-7; TRBD1 agrees at 10 bases. Germline V CDR1 and CDR2: LNHDA, SQIVND (reference sequence). This CDR3 spans 15 amino acids. The junction had 3 bases not matched to a gene; V was cut back by 1 base and J by 3 bases. The CDR3 loop reads CASSIAGTGVYEQYF. For the CDR3, the DNA is TGTGCCAGTAGTATAGCAGGGACAGGGGTCTACGAGCAGTACTTC.

This clone showed up many times. The chain carries TRBV5-4 and TRBJ2-5; 9 positions agree with TRBD2. Trimming cost V 6 bases and J 5 bases; bases outside gene matches: 11. The germline CDR1 and CDR2 sequences are SGHNT and YYREEE (reference sequence). The CDR3 loop spans 15 amino acids. This CDR3 reads CASIVAGAARETQYF. CDR3 coding DNA: TGTGCCAGCATCGTAGCGGGAGCCGCACGGGAGACCCAGTACTTC.

The rearrangement uses TRBV28 and TRBJ1-2; D is perhaps TRBD1 (5 bases). Trimming removed 3 bases at V and 9 bases at J, with 17 bases between. Germline CDR1 and CDR2: MDHEN and SYDVKM. This CDR3 is built from 14 residues. The CDR3 DNA reads as TGTGCCAGCAGTTTTGGGGCTTATACTATCAGCTACACCTTC. Translation gives CASSFGAYTISYTF.

This chain uses TRBV19 with TRBJ2-1; 9 bases are shared with TRBD2. The trim removed 6 bases at V and 2 bases at J, leaving 26 bases unmatched. This CDR3 contains 22 residues. CDR1 is LNHDA, CDR2 SQIVND, per germline (reference sequence). In nucleotides, the CDR3 is TGTGCCAGTAGCCCCGGGCTAGCGGGAAGTGGACGGCGCGATAGCCCCTACAATGAGCAGTTCTTC. As protein: CASSPGLAGSGRRDSPYNEQFF.

This clone was seen once. V usage is TRBV7-2 and J usage is TRBJ2-1; 9 positions agree with TRBD2. CDR3 size: 15 residues. The V segment lost 4 bases and the J segment 6 bases; nucleotides outside the gene matches: 7. Germline lookup yields CDR1 SGHTA and CDR2 FQGNSA. CDR3 nucleotide sequence: TGTGCCAGCAGCTCCGGACTAGCGACGGCCAATGAGCAGTTCTTC. Translating it yields CASSSGLATANEQFF.

The V gene is TRBV7-9, the J gene TRBJ2-1, with 8 bases aligning to TRBD1. CDR3 length: 15 residues. Trimming at V came to 5 bases and at J to 4 bases, leaving 7 bases not matched to a gene. CDR1 SEHNR and CDR2 FQNEAQ come from the germline V gene (reference sequence). CDR3 protein: CASSRTNRGYNEQFF. CDR3 bases: TGTGCCAGCAGCAGAACAAACAGGGGGTACAATGAGCAGTTCTTC.